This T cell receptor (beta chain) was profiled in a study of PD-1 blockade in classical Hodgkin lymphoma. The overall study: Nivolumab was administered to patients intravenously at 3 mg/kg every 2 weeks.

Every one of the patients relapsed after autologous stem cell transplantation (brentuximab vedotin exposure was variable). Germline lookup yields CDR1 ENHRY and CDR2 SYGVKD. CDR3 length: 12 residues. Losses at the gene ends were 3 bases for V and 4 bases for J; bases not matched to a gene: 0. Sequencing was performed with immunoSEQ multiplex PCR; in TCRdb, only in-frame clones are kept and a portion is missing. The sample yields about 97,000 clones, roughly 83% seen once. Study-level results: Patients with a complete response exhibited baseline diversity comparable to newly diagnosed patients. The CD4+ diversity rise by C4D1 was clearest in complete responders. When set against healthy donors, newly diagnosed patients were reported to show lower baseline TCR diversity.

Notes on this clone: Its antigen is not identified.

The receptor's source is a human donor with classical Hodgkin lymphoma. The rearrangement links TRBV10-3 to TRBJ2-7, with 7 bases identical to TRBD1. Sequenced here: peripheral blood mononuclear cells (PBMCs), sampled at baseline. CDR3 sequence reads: CAISEQGYEQYF. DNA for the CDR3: TGTGCCATCAGTGAACAGGGGTACGAGCAGTACTTC.